Listed below are T cell receptor beta chains from one sample, sequenced in a study of blood T cell repertoires in COVID-19. Some clones are missing from TCRdb's copy, which holds only in-frame ones; the method was immunoSEQ multiplex PCR. The table lists 140,000 or so clones, more than 60% of them singletons. The sample was peripheral blood. The receptors originated from a woman aged 60-75 years with acute or convalescent COVID-19. Both conserved end residues are part of each CDR3. Each record gives: D gene, CDR3 length, clone size, V gene, J gene, CDR3 DNA, CDR3 protein. D genes are given only for firm matches. Size tells how often a clone was seen (once, few, many) or the class of an expanded clone, and some rows leave it out.

D gene: TRBD2; CDR3 length: 15; clone size: .; V gene: TRBV28; J gene: TRBJ2-7; CDR3 DNA: TGTGCCAGCAGCCAAGGTCTAGCGGAATACTACGAGCAGTACTTC; CDR3 protein: CASSQGLAEYYEQYF
D gene: .; CDR3 length: 15; clone size: .; V gene: TRBV28; J gene: TRBJ2-7; CDR3 DNA: TGTGCCAGCACCCCCGGCAGGACAAATCCCTACGAGCAGTACTTC; CDR3 protein: CASTPGRTNPYEQYF
D gene: TRBD2; CDR3 length: 13; clone size: .; V gene: TRBV11-1; J gene: TRBJ2-2; CDR3 DNA: TGTGCCGGGCAGCGGGAGCGTAACGGGGAGCTGTTTTTT; CDR3 protein: CAGQRERNGELFF
D gene: TRBD2; CDR3 length: 15; clone size: few; V gene: TRBV29-1; J gene: TRBJ2-2; CDR3 DNA: TGCAGCGTTGACCCCGGGACTAGCCCCTCCGGGGAGCTGTTTTTT; CDR3 protein: CSVDPGTSPSGELFF
D gene: TRBD1; CDR3 length: 16; clone size: .; V gene: TRBV11-2; J gene: TRBJ2-5; CDR3 DNA: TGTGCCAGCAGCTTTATAACAGGGGGCACACAAGAGACCCAGTACTTC; CDR3 protein: CASSFITGGTQETQYF
D gene: TRBD2; CDR3 length: 18; clone size: .; V gene: TRBV2; J gene: TRBJ2-1; CDR3 DNA: TGTGCCAGCAGTCAGCCAAGGGGGACTAGCGGGAGAACCAATGAGCAGTTCTTC; CDR3 protein: CASSQPRGTSGRTNEQFF
D gene: .; CDR3 length: 15; clone size: .; V gene: TRBV19; J gene: TRBJ2-3; CDR3 DNA: TGTGCCAGTAGTATAGGGGACTCGCCCACTAATACGCAGTATTTT; CDR3 protein: CASSIGDSPTNTQYF
D gene: .; CDR3 length: 16; clone size: .; V gene: TRBV2; J gene: TRBJ2-2; CDR3 DNA: TGTGCCAGCAGTGAAGGGCAGACATTAAACACCGGGGAGCTGTTTTTT; CDR3 protein: CASSEGQTLNTGELFF
D gene: TRBD2; CDR3 length: 15; clone size: few; V gene: TRBV14; J gene: TRBJ2-3; CDR3 DNA: TGTGCCAGCAGTCGGACTAGCGGGGGCACAGATACGCAGTATTTT; CDR3 protein: CASSRTSGGTDTQYF
D gene: .; CDR3 length: 15; clone size: .; V gene: TRBV29-1; J gene: TRBJ2-1; CDR3 DNA: TGCAGCGTTGAAGGGCTACGAGGGCTCTACAATGAGCAGTTCTTC; CDR3 protein: CSVEGLRGLYNEQFF
D gene: .; CDR3 length: 11; clone size: .; V gene: TRBV5-1; J gene: TRBJ2-5; CDR3 DNA: TGCGCCAGCAGCCCTGCGGAGACCCAGTACTTC; CDR3 protein: CASSPAETQYF
D gene: .; CDR3 length: 16; clone size: .; V gene: TRBV7-7; J gene: TRBJ2-1; CDR3 DNA: TGTGCTAGCAGCCCCGCGGGACAGTTCTCCTACAATGAGCAGTTCTTC; CDR3 protein: CASSPAGQFSYNEQFF
D gene: .; CDR3 length: 17; clone size: .; V gene: TRBV12-5; J gene: TRBJ2-1; CDR3 DNA: TGTGCTAGTGGTTCGGGTTTAGGTCGTGCCTCCTACAATGAGCAGTTCTTC; CDR3 protein: CASGSGLGRASYNEQFF
D gene: .; CDR3 length: 11; clone size: .; V gene: TRBV6-5; J gene: TRBJ2-7; CDR3 DNA: TGTGCCAGCGTTCTCTCCTACGAGCAGTACTTC; CDR3 protein: CASVLSYEQYF
D gene: .; CDR3 length: 15; clone size: .; V gene: TRBV5-4; J gene: TRBJ1-4; CDR3 DNA: TGTGCCAGCAGCTTGGGGCCCAGGGTGGAGGAAAAACTGTTTTTT; CDR3 protein: CASSLGPRVEEKLFF
D gene: TRBD2; CDR3 length: 16; clone size: few; V gene: TRBV14; J gene: TRBJ2-1; CDR3 DNA: TGTGCCAGCAGCCATCCGGGACTAAGCTCCTACAATGAGCAGTTCTTC; CDR3 protein: CASSHPGLSSYNEQFF
D gene: .; CDR3 length: 15; clone size: .; V gene: TRBV4-1; J gene: TRBJ2-2; CDR3 DNA: TGCGCCAGCAGCCGCAGGGAAGTGGACACCGGGGAGCTGTTTTTT; CDR3 protein: CASSRREVDTGELFF
D gene: .; CDR3 length: 14; clone size: .; V gene: TRBV3-1/TRBV3-2; J gene: TRBJ1-2; CDR3 DNA: TGTGCCAGCAGCATACAGGGTTGGGGCTATGGCTACACCTTC; CDR3 protein: CASSIQGWGYGYTF
D gene: .; CDR3 length: 14; clone size: once; V gene: TRBV9; J gene: TRBJ1-1; CDR3 DNA: TGTGCCAGCAGCGTACTATCCATGAACACTGAAGCTTTCTTT; CDR3 protein: CASSVLSMNTEAFF
D gene: TRBD2; CDR3 length: 16; clone size: .; V gene: TRBV7-7; J gene: TRBJ2-1; CDR3 DNA: TGTGCCAGCAGCTTAGCTTTAGCGGGAGGGTACAATGAGCAGTTCTTC; CDR3 protein: CASSLALAGGYNEQFF
D gene: TRBD1; CDR3 length: 12; clone size: .; V gene: TRBV10-2; J gene: TRBJ1-2; CDR3 DNA: TGCGCCATTGGACAGGGTAACTATGGCTACACCTTC; CDR3 protein: CAIGQGNYGYTF
D gene: .; CDR3 length: 14; clone size: few; V gene: TRBV7-9; J gene: TRBJ1-5; CDR3 DNA: TGTGCCAGCAGCTCCTTAGGTGGGCGTCAGCCCCAGCATTTT; CDR3 protein: CASSSLGGRQPQHF
D gene: TRBD1; CDR3 length: 14; clone size: .; V gene: TRBV6-2/TRBV6-3; J gene: TRBJ2-5; CDR3 DNA: TGTGCCAGCAGTCCATCCGGGACAGGGGGCATCCAGTACTTC; CDR3 protein: CASSPSGTGGIQYF
D gene: .; CDR3 length: 14; clone size: .; V gene: TRBV19; J gene: TRBJ1-5; CDR3 DNA: TGTGCCAGTAGTAACAGGGTTACCAATCAGCCCCAGCATTTT; CDR3 protein: CASSNRVTNQPQHF
D gene: .; CDR3 length: 15; clone size: .; V gene: TRBV2; J gene: TRBJ1-4; CDR3 DNA: TGTGCCAGCAGTGTTCGTCAGGGAACTAATGAAAAACTGTTTTTT; CDR3 protein: CASSVRQGTNEKLFF
D gene: .; CDR3 length: 20; clone size: .; V gene: TRBV5-1; J gene: TRBJ1-3; CDR3 DNA: TGCGCCAGCAGCCCTGCCCGAAGAGGACTATTCTCGCCCTCTGGAAACACCATATATTTT; CDR3 protein: CASSPARRGLFSPSGNTIYF